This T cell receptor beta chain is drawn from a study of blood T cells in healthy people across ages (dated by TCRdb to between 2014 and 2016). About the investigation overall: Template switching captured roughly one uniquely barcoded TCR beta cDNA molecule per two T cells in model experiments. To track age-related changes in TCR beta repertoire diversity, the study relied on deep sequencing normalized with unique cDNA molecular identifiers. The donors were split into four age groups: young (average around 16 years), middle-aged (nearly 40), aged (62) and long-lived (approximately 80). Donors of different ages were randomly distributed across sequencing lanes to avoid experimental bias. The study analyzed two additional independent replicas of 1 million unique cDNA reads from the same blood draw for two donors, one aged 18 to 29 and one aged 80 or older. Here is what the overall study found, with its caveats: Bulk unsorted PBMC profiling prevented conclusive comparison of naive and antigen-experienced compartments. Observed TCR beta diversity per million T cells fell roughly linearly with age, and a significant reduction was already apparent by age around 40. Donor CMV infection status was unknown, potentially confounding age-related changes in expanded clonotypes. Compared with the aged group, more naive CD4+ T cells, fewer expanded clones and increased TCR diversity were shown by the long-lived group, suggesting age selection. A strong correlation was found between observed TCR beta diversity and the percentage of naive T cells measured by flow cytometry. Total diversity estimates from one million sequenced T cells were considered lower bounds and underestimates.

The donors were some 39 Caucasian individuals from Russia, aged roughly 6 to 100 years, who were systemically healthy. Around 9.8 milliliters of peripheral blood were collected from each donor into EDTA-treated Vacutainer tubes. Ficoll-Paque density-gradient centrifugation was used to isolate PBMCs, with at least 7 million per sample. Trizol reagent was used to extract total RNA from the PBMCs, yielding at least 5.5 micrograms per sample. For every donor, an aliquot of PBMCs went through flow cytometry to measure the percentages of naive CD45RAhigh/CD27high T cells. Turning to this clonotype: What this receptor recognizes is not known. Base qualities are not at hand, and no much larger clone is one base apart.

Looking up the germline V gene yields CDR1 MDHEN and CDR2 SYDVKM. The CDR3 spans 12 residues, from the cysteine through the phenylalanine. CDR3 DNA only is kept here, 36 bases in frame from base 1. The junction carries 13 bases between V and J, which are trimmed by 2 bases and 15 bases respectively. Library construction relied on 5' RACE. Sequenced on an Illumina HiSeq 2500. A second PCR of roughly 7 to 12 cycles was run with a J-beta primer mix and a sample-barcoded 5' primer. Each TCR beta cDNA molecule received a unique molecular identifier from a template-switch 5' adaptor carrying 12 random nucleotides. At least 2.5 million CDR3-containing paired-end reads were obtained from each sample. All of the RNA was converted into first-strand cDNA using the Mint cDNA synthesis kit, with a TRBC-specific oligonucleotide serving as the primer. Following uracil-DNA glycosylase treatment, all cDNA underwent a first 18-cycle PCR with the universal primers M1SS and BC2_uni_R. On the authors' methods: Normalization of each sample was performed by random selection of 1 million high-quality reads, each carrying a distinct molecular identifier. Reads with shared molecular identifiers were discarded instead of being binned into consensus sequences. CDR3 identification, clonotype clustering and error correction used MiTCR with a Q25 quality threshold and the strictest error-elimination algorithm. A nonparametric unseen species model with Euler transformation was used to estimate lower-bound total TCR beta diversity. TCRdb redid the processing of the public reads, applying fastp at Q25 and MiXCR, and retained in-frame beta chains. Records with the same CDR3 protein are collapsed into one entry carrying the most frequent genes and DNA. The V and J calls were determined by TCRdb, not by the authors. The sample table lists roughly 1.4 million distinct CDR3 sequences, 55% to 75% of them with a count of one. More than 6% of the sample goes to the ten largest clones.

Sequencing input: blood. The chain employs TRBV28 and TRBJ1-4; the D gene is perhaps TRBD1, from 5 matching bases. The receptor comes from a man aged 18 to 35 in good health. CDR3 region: CASSLAGTGLFF. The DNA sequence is TGTGCCAGCAGTTTAGCGGGGACCGGGTTGTTTTTT. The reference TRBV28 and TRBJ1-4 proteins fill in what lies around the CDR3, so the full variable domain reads DVKVTQSSRYLVKRTGEKVFLECVQDMDHENMFWYRQDPGLGLRLIYFSYDVKMKEKGDIPEGYSVSREKKERFSLILESASTNQTSMYLCASSLAGTGLFFGSGTQLSVL.